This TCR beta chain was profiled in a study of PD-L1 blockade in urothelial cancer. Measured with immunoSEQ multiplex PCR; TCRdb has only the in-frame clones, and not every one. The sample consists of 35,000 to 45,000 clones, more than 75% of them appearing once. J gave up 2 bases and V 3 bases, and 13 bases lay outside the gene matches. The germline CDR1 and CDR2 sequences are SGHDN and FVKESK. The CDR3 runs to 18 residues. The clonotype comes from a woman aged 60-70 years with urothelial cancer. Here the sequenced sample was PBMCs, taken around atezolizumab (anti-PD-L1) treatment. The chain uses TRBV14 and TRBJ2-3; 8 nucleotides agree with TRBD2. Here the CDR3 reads CASSHGVAGPLSTDTQYF. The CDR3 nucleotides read TGTGCCAGCAGCCACGGGGTAGCGGGGCCCCTATCCACAGATACGCAGTATTTT.